The clone carrying this TCR beta chain was detected many times. Its target is unknown. Inclusion characteristics of ophthalmopathy patients comprised a Clinical Activity Score of at least 3, a NOSPECS grade of at least 4, and duration under 3 months. Out of approximately 10 ml of fresh peripheral blood came the PBMCs. This specimen belongs to a study of T cells in Graves' hyperthyroidism and ophthalmopathy. About the study: Before any treatment, at initial diagnosis, peripheral blood was collected.

Germline V gene lookup returns CDR1 SNHLY and CDR2 FYNNEI. The CDR3 is 14 amino acids. Trimming cost V 6 bases and J 4 bases; bases outside gene matches: 4. Amplified TCR beta CDR3 regions came from RNA transcripts. HTBI primers were employed in a first-round RT-PCR of the TCR CDR3. MiXCR, run by TCRdb on the multiplex PCR reads, gives a single entry per CDR3 protein. Of about 410,000 distinct CDR3 sequences in the sample, roughly 15% are singletons; the top ten hold about 13%. General study results and limits: Most clonotypes expanded in the thyroid (above 0.001) were also present in blood.

The sequencing input was blood. The chain combines TRBV2 with TRBJ2-1; 9 bases map to TRBD2. This receptor was taken from a man aged 18 to 29 with Graves' ophthalmopathy. The CDR3 region has the DNA TGTGCCAGCAGGGTAGCGGGAGCTTACAATGAGCAGTTCTTC. Translating it yields CASRVAGAYNEQFF.